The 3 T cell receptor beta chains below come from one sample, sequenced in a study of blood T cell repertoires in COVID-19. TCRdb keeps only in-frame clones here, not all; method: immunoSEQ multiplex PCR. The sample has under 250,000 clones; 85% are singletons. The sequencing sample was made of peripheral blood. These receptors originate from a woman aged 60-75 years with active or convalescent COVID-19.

DNA of the CDR3: TGCGCCAGTTGGGAGTGGGGGGGCGCCTGCCATGAGCAGTTCTTC. It is translated as CASWEWGGACHEQFF. The genes are TRBV10-1 and TRBJ2-1, with a possible D match to TRBD2 (7 bases). The CDR3 consists of 15 residues. Trimming cost V 9 bases and J 8 bases, with 23 bases left between them. CDR1 is WNHNN, CDR2 SYGVQD, per germline (reference sequence).

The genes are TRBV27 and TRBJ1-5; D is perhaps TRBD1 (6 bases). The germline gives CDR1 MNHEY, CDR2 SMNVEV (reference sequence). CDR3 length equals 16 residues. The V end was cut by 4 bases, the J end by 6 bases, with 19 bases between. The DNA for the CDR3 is TGTGCCAGCAGTTCGGGCAGCCAGGGGTTCATTCAGCCCCAGCATTTT. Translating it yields CASSSGSQGFIQPQHF.

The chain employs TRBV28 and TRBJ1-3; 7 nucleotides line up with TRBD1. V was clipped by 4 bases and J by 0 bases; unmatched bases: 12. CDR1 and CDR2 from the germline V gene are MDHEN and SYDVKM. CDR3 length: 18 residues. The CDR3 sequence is CASSSSLDRRGSGNTIYF. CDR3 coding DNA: TGTGCCAGCAGTTCCTCCCTGGACAGGAGAGGCTCTGGAAACACCATATATTTT. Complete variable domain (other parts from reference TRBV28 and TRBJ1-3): DVKVTQSSRYLVKRTGEKVFLECVQDMDHENMFWYRQDPGLGLRLIYFSYDVKMKEKGDIPEGYSVSREKKERFSLILESASTNQTSMYLCASSSSLDRRGSGNTIYFGEGSWLTVV.